This T cell receptor (beta chain) is from a study of T-cell memory formation after mild COVID-19. TCRdb re-derived calls from the 5' RACE reads in MiXCR, one entry per CDR3 protein. The data hold around 340,000 distinct CDR3 sequences, with 20% to 25% observed a single time. Trimming took 1 base from V and 8 from J; bases not matched to a gene: 4. This CDR3 has 15 amino acids. Germline V gives CDR1 SGHNT, CDR2 YENEEA. Regarding the study as a whole: A second wave expanding day 15 to 37 was CD4+-biased; contracting clones were balanced.

Details on this clonotype: Its antigen is undetermined.

This chain uses TRBV11-3 with TRBJ2-1, with 11 bases matching TRBD2. The clonotype was recovered from an adult woman who had mild COVID-19 (a few samples of this study predate the infection). Cell type and time point are not known. Sequencing used PBMCs or a T cell subset sorted from them (not recorded which). CDR3: CASSLVLAGADEQFF. Written as DNA, the CDR3 is TGTGCCAGCAGCTTAGTACTAGCGGGGGCGGATGAGCAGTTCTTC.